This TCR beta chain was identified in a study of radiotherapy plus CTLA-4 blockade in lung cancer. Study results and limitations: Clones derived from tumor TCRs expanded in blood after radiotherapy plus ipilimumab. The best predictor of response was reported to be early blood T cell clone dynamics, with interferon-beta.

The CDR3 consists of 15 residues. With 6 bases clipped from V and 7 bases from J, the junction kept 8 bases outside the gene matches. Germline-derived CDR1 and CDR2 are MNHNY and SVGAGI (reference sequence). Enrolled patients, whose metastatic non-small-cell lung cancer was chemo-refractory, received focal radiation plus CTLA-4 blockade with ipilimumab. As concerns this clone: Its antigen is as yet unknown.

Repertoires were generated with immunoSEQ multiplex PCR, while TCRdb's copy carries only in-frame clones and drops some. The table shows tens of thousands of clones, with around 86% occurring only once. J is TRBJ1-6 and V is TRBV6-6; TRBD1 matches 8 bases. The source was peripheral blood, collected from a patient treated with radiotherapy plus ipilimumab. This receptor was obtained from a human donor with non-small cell lung cancer who had stable disease on radiotherapy plus ipilimumab. This chain's CDR3 is CASRPGQGGNSPLHF. CDR3 sequence (DNA): TGTGCCAGCAGACCTGGACAGGGAGGGAATTCACCCCTCCACTTT.